One TCR beta chain is described in this entry. The data stem from a study of cytomegalovirus exposure and HLA in healthy donors. This PCR relied on a set of 60 Vbeta primers and 13 Jbeta primers. TCRdb's copy holds only in-frame clones and misses some; the assay was immunoSEQ multiplex PCR. In the table there are 150,000 to 200,000 clones, around three quarters of which are singletons. The CDR3 runs 12 residues. The V end lost 0 bases, the J end lost 7 bases, and 6 bases lay between the germline ends. Germline V gene data show CDR1 as MDHEN and CDR2 as SYDVKM. The receptor's source is a woman aged 40 to 50 in good health and CMV-seronegative. Sample: PBMCs. This sequence joins TRBV28 and TRBJ1-1; D not resolved. In DNA, the CDR3 is TGTGCCAGCAGTTTATGGGGAGGTGAAGCTTTCTTT. It codes for CASSLWGGEAFF.